This T cell receptor (beta chain) was identified during a study of shared clonotypes between healthy human individuals. Some clones are missing from TCRdb's copy, which holds only in-frame ones; the method was immunoSEQ multiplex PCR. The sample yields a few million clones, roughly nine tenths seen once. The CDR3 extends over 14 amino acids. The germline V gene encodes CDR1 SEHNR and CDR2 FQNEAQ (reference sequence). With 4 bases clipped from V and 2 bases from J, the junction kept 2 bases outside the gene matches. This clone has a handful of counts. Other DNA sequences of this sample code for an identical CDR3.

The rearrangement joins TRBV7-9 to TRBJ1-5, with 7 bases that match TRBD1. Input material: naive CD4+ T cells sorted from blood. Described subset: CD45RA+ positively selected. The TCR sequence derives from a man younger than 35 in good health. CDR3: CASSSGQGNQPQHF. CDR3 coding DNA: TGTGCCAGCAGCTCCGGACAGGGCAATCAGCCCCAGCATTTT.